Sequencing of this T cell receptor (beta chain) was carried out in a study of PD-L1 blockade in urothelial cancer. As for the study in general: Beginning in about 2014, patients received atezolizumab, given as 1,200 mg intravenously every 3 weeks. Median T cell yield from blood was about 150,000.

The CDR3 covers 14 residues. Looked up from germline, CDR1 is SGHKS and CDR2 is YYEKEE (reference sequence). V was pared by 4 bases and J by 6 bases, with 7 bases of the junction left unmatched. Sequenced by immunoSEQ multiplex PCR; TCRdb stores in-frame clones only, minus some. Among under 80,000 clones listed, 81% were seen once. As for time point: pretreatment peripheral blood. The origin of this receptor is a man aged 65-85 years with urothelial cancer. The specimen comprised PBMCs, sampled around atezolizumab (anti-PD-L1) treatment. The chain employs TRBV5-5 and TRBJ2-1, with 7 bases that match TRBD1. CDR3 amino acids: CASSARDRINEQFF. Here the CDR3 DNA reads TGTGCCAGCAGCGCCCGGGACAGAATCAATGAGCAGTTCTTC.